Described below is a single T cell receptor beta chain sequence and its context. Its antigen is currently not known. It has no much larger one-base neighbor in the sample; base qualities were not kept. The cohort included about 27 patients with locally advanced or metastatic urothelial carcinoma who were treated at Memorial Sloan Kettering on a trial protocol. Peripheral blood mononuclear cells were collected pretreatment and during treatment, with between 1 and 8 total time points obtained per patient. The Qiagen DNeasy Blood extraction kit was used to purify genomic DNA from total PBMCs and tumor samples. PBMCs were collected pretreatment and during treatment, and were isolated and stored as previously described. V and J are truncated by 6 bases and 4 bases respectively, leaving an intervening sequence of 4 bases. The germline V gene specifies MDHEN as CDR1 and SYDVKM as CDR2. The CDR3 goes from the cysteine to the phenylalanine over 11 residues. Of all the DNA, just the CDR3 is kept, 33 bases in frame from base 1.

The data were obtained in a study of PD-L1 blockade in urothelial cancer (dated by TCRdb to about 2017). With regard to the full study: Every patient began therapy in about 2014 and was given atezolizumab 1,200 mg intravenously every 3 weeks. Twenty-five of 29 patients were identified as males with urothelial cancer of bladder origin, and a prior smoking history was reported by 18 of 29 patients. An ECOG performance status of 0 or 1 was recorded for the patients, and 0 to 3 prior chemotherapy regimens had been received by the patients. Blood samples were analyzed 3 weeks after the start of treatment (second dose) and 6 weeks after the start of treatment. A median of around 150,000 T cells and tens of thousands of unique TCRs was obtained from blood samples, and a median clonality of 0.080 was observed. The study was an exploratory multi-omic analysis of somatic, immune and clinical correlates of response to PD-L1 blockade with atezolizumab in urothelial cancer. TCR sequencing covered pretreatment tumor samples and matched, serially collected peripheral blood taken before and after atezolizumab treatment. Durable clinical benefit was defined as a progression-free survival longer than 6 months, and TCR features were additionally tested against progression-free survival and overall survival. In the same patients, pretreatment tumors underwent whole exome sequencing and RNA sequencing in addition to TCR sequencing. Several patients achieved durable clinical benefit and 20 did not. Under 30 patients had pretreatment blood TCR-seq, some 25 had at least one posttreatment blood collection, and some 25 had tumor TCR-seq.

The research as a whole found: Because of the small sample size (n ≈ 30) and the many exploratory analyses performed, the results are intended to be regarded as hypothesis-generating. Improved progression-free and overall survival was found to be associated with pretreatment peripheral blood TCR clonality below the median. Greater expansion of tumor-associated TCR clones in peripheral blood 3 weeks after the start of treatment was observed in patients with durable benefit (n of about 20, p = 0.022).

Each PCR received spiked-in synthetic TCR analog templates so that absolute template abundance could be estimated from read counts. The immunoSEQ assay used bias-controlled V and J gene primers to amplify TCRbeta CDR3 regions from genomic DNA. Sequencing of rearranged TCRbeta segments was done at approximately 20X coverage. Turning to the authors' computational methods: Sequencing errors were corrected by clustering, and CDR3s were annotated against IMGT so that V, D and J genes could be assigned. Out-of-frame and stop-codon sequences were excluded, and only productive TCRbeta rearrangements were used in downstream analyses. To compute clonality, Shannon entropy was normalized by the log of the number of unique productive sequences and then subtracted from one. Clones differing between time points or between blood and tumor were identified by Fisher's exact test with Benjamini-Hochberg correction at adjusted p below 0.01. Imported from immuneACCESS, the table was reduced by TCRdb to in-frame sequences with V and J called. These copies leave out some clones; in studies compared against another copy, an unresolved V gene accounts for under half, and the cause of the remainder is not known. The V and J calls and clone size come from that table; D and trimming were worked out from the DNA. Counted in this sample were some 47,000 clones; 82% of them appeared once. Together, the top ten hold under 4% of the sample.

This receptor was taken from a man in his 70s with urothelial cancer. The chain couples TRBV28 to TRBJ1-3; the D gene is not confidently resolved. The sequencing here drew on PBMCs, taken around atezolizumab (anti-PD-L1) treatment. The bases are TGTGCCAGCAGCAGGGGAAACACCATATATTTT. Its protein is CASSRGNTIYF.